This passage covers 2 T cell receptor beta chains from one sample sequenced in a study of blood T cells in healthy people across ages. For the second PCR, which ran for roughly 6 to 12 cycles, a sample-barcoded 5' primer and a J-beta primer mix were used. TCRdb re-called the 5' RACE reads with MiXCR, one entry per CDR3 protein. The repertoire holds 1,800,000 or so distinct CDR3 sequences, with 35% to 50% as singletons. The sample consisted of blood. These receptors all stem from a human donor in good health.

The V call is TRBV7-9, the J call TRBJ2-6; D not resolved. The CDR3 is 16 residues long. V was cut by 4 bases and J by 2 bases, with 12 bases left in between. Germline-derived CDR1 and CDR2 are SEHNR and FQNEAQ (reference sequence). CDR3 DNA: TGTGCCAGCAGCTCCATAATAGGGCCTGGGGCCAACGTCCTGACTTTC. As protein: CASSSIIGPGANVLTF.

In its sample, this clonotype was seen many times. DNA of the CDR3: TGTGCCAGCAGCTGGGGGACAGGGGAAGAGACCCAGTACTTC. Translation: CASSWGTGEETQYF. This chain joins TRBV7-6 and TRBJ2-5, with 10 bases aligning to TRBD1. The CDR3 sequence is 14 residues long. CDR1 is SGHVS and CDR2 is FNYEAQ in the germline V gene. Trimming at V came to 4 bases and at J to 3 bases, leaving 2 bases not matched to a gene.